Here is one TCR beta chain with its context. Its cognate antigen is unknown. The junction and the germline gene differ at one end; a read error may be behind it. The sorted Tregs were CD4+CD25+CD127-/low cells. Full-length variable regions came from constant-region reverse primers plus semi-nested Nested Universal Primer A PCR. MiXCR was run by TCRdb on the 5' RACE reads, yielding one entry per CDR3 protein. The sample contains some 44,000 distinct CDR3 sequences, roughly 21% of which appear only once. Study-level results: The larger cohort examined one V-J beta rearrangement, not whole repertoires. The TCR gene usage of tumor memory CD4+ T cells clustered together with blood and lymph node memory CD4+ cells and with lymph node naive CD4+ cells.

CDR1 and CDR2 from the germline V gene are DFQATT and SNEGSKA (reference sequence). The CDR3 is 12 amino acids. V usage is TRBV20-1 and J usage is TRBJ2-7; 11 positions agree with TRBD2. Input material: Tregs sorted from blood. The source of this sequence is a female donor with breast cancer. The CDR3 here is CGARLAGYEQYF. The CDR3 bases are TGCGGTGCGAGACTAGCGGGGTACGAGCAGTACTTC.